This T cell receptor beta chain emerged from a study of blood T cell repertoires in COVID-19. Across the whole study: Collection of acute and convalescent COVID-19 samples took place in the United States, Italy and Spain. T cells, B-cell-depleted T cells, or PBMCs provided the cDNA or gDNA that served as material.

Germline V CDR1 and CDR2: SGHNT, YENEEA. The V gene end was trimmed by 5 bases and the J gene end by 3 bases; junction bases not matched to a gene: 9. This CDR3 comprises 15 residues. Per the study methods: Estimation of nucleated cell counts was performed using reference gene primer amplification. Here immunoSEQ multiplex PCR was the method, and the copy in TCRdb shows in-frame clones only, minus some. The D gene and trimming were derived from the DNA, and the V and J assignments and clone size from that table. The table shows a few hundred thousand clones, with roughly 90% occurring only once. This sequence was found in a woman in her 50s with active or convalescent COVID-19. J is TRBJ2-7 and V is TRBV11-3; 8 bases map to TRBD1. Sequencing was performed on peripheral blood. In nucleotides, the CDR3 is TGTGCCAGCAGCCTACAGGGGGGCGCCCGCTACGAGCAGTACTTC. It is translated as CASSLQGGARYEQYF.